This TCR beta chain was recovered during a study of cytomegalovirus exposure and HLA in healthy donors. Study observations and caveats: Rare TCR sequences predominated, though certain public TCRs were found in many donors. The CMV antigen specificity of a few CMV-associated chains was confirmed through in vitro analysis.

PCR primers comprised 60 Vbeta and 13 Jbeta primers. Profiled with immunoSEQ multiplex PCR; TCRdb holds only in-frame clones, not every one. The profile covers fewer than 200,000 clones, with 70% to 80% appearing a single time and approximately 0.7% taken by the ten largest. As for the donors, each was a healthy bone marrow donor. Germline assignment: CDR1 SGHTA and CDR2 FQGNSA. CDR3 length: 13 amino acids. Trimming pared 0 bases from V and 6 bases from J, leaving 8 bases between. Turning to this clone: Antigen specificity is unknown.

J is TRBJ1-1 and V is TRBV7-2; D call uncertain. The sequencing input was PBMCs. This receptor was obtained from a woman aged 40 to 50 in good health and CMV-seronegative. The CDR3 loop reads CASSLARISEAFF. The DNA for the CDR3 is TGTGCCAGCAGCTTAGCGCGGATCTCTGAAGCTTTCTTT.